These 32 T cell receptor beta chains were sequenced from one sample in a study of PD-L1 blockade in urothelial cancer. Assay: immunoSEQ multiplex PCR; the TCRdb copy retains only in-frame clones and omits some. This sample has about 52,000 clones, with approximately 80% found just once. Indicated time point: pretreatment peripheral blood. The sequences come from PBMCs, collected around atezolizumab (anti-PD-L1) treatment. These receptors were obtained from a man aged 50-59 years with urothelial cancer.

The chain recombines TRBV11-3 with TRBJ2-1, with D unclear. V was pared by 1 base and J by 7 bases, with 11 bases between. Germline V lookup: CDR1 SGHNT, CDR2 YENEEA. The CDR3 extends over 14 amino acids. The CDR3 nucleotides are TGTGCCAGCAGCTTAGGCCCCCCCGCGAATGAGCAGTTCTTC. It encodes CASSLGPPANEQFF. Based on the CDR3 plus reference TRBV11-3 and TRBJ2-1, the full variable domain is EAGVVQSPRYKIIEKKQPVAFWCNPISGHNTLYWYLQNLGQGPELLIRYENEEAVDDSQLPKDRFSAERLKGVDSTLKIQPAELGDSAVYLCASSLGPPANEQFFGPGTRLTVL.

This rearrangement joins TRBV27 to TRBJ2-4, with 7 positions matching TRBD2. The CDR3 has 20 amino acids. The V gene's germline CDR1 is MNHEY and CDR2 SMNVEV (reference sequence). V was pared by 4 bases and J by 0 bases, with 18 bases of the junction left unmatched. The CDR3 is CASSSRTSSTPISAKNIQYF. The CDR3 coding sequence is TGTGCCAGCAGTTCCCGGACTAGTTCAACCCCCATTTCAGCCAAAAACATTCAGTACTTC.

J is TRBJ2-3 and V is TRBV5-5; 14 bases agree with TRBD2. The CDR3 has 15 residues. From germline, CDR1 is SGHKS and CDR2 YYEKEE (reference sequence). Trimming at V came to 4 bases and at J to 4 bases, leaving 2 bases not matched to a gene. For the CDR3, the DNA is TGTGCCAGCAGCGGACTAGCGGGGGGATCAGATACGCAGTATTTT. It translates to CASSGLAGGSDTQYF.

The chain joins TRBV30 to TRBJ2-3, with unresolved D. Germline V gene sequence: CDR1 GTSNPN, CDR2 SVGIG (reference sequence). Trimming took off 4 bases at V and 4 bases at J, with 12 bases between the two ends. This CDR3 is 13 amino acids long. CDR3 sequence (DNA): TGTGCCTGGAATTCCGGGTCCTCAGATACGCAGTATTTT. Protein: CAWNSGSSDTQYF.

V usage is TRBV29-1 and J usage is TRBJ1-5; 8 bases fit TRBD1. Germline CDR1 is SQVTM and CDR2 is ANQGSEA. V trimming: 5 bases; J trimming: 2 bases; junction bases outside the gene matches: 5. The CDR3 has 14 residues. The CDR3 DNA reads TGCAGCGTTATCACAGGGGGGGGCAATCAGCCCCAGCATTTT. Translation: CSVITGGGNQPQHF.

This chain connects TRBV10-3 to TRBJ2-3; a possible D gene is TRBD1 (6 bases). The ends were cut back, 6 bases at V and 0 bases at J, with 13 bases in the middle. The CDR3 extends over 15 amino acids. Looked up from germline, CDR1 is ENHRY and CDR2 is SYGVKD. The CDR3 DNA reads TGTGCCATCAGCCTGGGGGACACCAGCACAGATACGCAGTATTTT. It encodes CAISLGDTSTDTQYF.

V and J are TRBV7-9 and TRBJ1-4; tentative D call: TRBD1 (5 bases). In germline, CDR1 is SEHNR, CDR2 FQNEAQ (reference sequence). The CDR3 contains 16 residues. The germline V and J ends were trimmed by 5 bases and 2 bases, with 15 bases remaining between them. Here the CDR3 DNA reads TGTGCCAGCAGCCCGGACGCGGGGGTCACTAATGAAAAACTGTTTTTT. This gives the protein CASSPDAGVTNEKLFF. The full variable domain, in which reference TRBV7-9 and TRBJ1-4 provide the parts outside the CDR3, is DTGVSQNPRHKITKRGQNVTFRCDPISEHNRLYWYRQTLGQGPEFLTYFQNEAQLEKSRLLSDRFSAERPKGSFSTLEIQRTEQGDSAMYLCASSPDAGVTNEKLFFGSGTQLSVL.

The V and J genes are TRBV18 and TRBJ2-7; 8 nucleotides agree with TRBD2. Germline CDR1 reads KGHSH; CDR2 reads LQKENI. This CDR3 has 14 residues. After removal of 2 bases from V and 1 base from J, the junction contained 1 base not matched to a gene. The CDR3 protein is CASSPGTSSYEQYF. CDR3 DNA: TGTGCCAGCTCACCAGGGACTAGTTCCTACGAGCAGTACTTC.

The chain recombines TRBV27 with TRBJ2-7; 15 bases are shared with TRBD2. This CDR3 comprises 17 residues. In germline, CDR1 is MNHEY, CDR2 SMNVEV (reference sequence). Trimming cost V 2 bases and J 7 bases; bases outside gene matches: 9. The CDR3 protein is CASSLRMGLAGGREQYF. CDR3 nucleotide sequence: TGTGCCAGCAGTTTACGGATGGGACTAGCGGGAGGTCGGGAGCAGTACTTC.

This clone came up once. The rearrangement joins TRBV27 to TRBJ2-1, with TRBD1 matching 11 bases. J lost 7 bases, V lost 4 bases, and 3 bases had no gene match. The CDR3 runs to 14 residues. Germline V CDR1 and CDR2: MNHEY, SMNVEV (reference sequence). The DNA for the CDR3 is TGTGCCAGCAGTTCGGACAGGGGGCGGAATGAGCAGTTCTTC. As protein: CASSSDRGRNEQFF.

A few counts support this clone. V and J are TRBV9 and TRBJ1-2; TRBD1 is a possible D gene (6 bases). CDR3 size: 15 residues. Germline V gene data show CDR1 as SGDLS and CDR2 as YYNGEE. Trimming took off 2 bases at V and 7 bases at J, with 18 bases between the two ends. The CDR3 DNA follows: TGTGCCAGCAGCGTTGACAACAGGGAGTCGAGTGGCTACACCTTC. It translates to CASSVDNRESSGYTF. Combining the CDR3 with reference TRBV9 and TRBJ1-2 gives the whole variable domain DSGVTQTPKHLITATGQRVTLRCSPRSGDLSVYWYQQSLDQGLQFLIQYYNGEERAKGNILERFSAQQFPDLHSELNLSSLELGDSALYFCASSVDNRESSGYTFGSGTRLTVV.

V gene TRBV5-1 combines with J gene TRBJ2-3; 7 bases match TRBD2. This CDR3 is built from 14 residues. Germline CDR1 is SGHRS and CDR2 is YFSETQ. The junction had 2 bases not matched to a gene; V was cut back by 0 bases and J by 4 bases. In nucleotides, the CDR3 is TGCGCCAGCAGCTTGGCAACTAGCGCAGATACGCAGTATTTT. It translates to CASSLATSADTQYF.

V gene TRBV18 combines with J gene TRBJ2-7, with D maybe TRBD2 (6 bases). Trimming removed 3 bases from V and 5 bases from J, with 26 bases in between. The germline V gene encodes CDR1 KGHSH and CDR2 LQKENI. The CDR3 is made up of 18 amino acids. The chain's CDR3 is CASSPLVRTTFSGDEQYF. In nucleotides, the CDR3 is TGTGCCAGCTCACCCTTGGTCAGGACTACTTTCTCCGGGGACGAGCAGTACTTC.

J is TRBJ1-6 and V is TRBV29-1; 7 positions agree with TRBD1. Trimming cost V 6 bases and J 9 bases; bases outside gene matches: 8. Germline V gene lookup returns CDR1 SQVTM and CDR2 ANQGSEA. The CDR3 is 13 residues long. The CDR3 loop reads CSVGDREGSPLHF. The DNA for the CDR3 is TGCAGCGTAGGGGACAGAGAGGGTTCACCCCTCCACTTT.

The rearrangement uses TRBV28 and TRBJ2-7; 9 bases line up with TRBD2. Unmatched junction bases numbered 11, after V lost 5 bases and J lost 6 bases. CDR1 is MDHEN, CDR2 SYDVKM, per germline. The CDR3 runs 15 residues. As DNA, the CDR3 is TGTGCCAGCAGTGTCGTTAGCGGGAGCCTTGGCGAGCAGTACTTC. Amino acid sequence: CASSVVSGSLGEQYF.

The chain recombines TRBV6-5 with TRBJ1-2, with D tentatively TRBD1 (5 bases). Germline V lookup: CDR1 MNHEY, CDR2 SVGAGI. This CDR3 contains 14 residues. Trimming stripped 6 bases from V and 8 bases from J, with 19 bases between. CDR3 in amino acids: CASSPQGSLGGYTF. The CDR3 nucleotides are TGTGCCAGCAGCCCCCAGGGTTCTTTGGGGGGCTACACCTTC.

The chain has TRBV7-9 and TRBJ1-2; the match to TRBD1 covers 7 bases. In germline, CDR1 is SEHNR, CDR2 FQNEAQ (reference sequence). V lost 5 bases to trimming and J lost 8 bases; unmatched junction nucleotides: 14. CDR3 length: 15 residues. The CDR3 nucleotides are TGTGCCAGCAGCCAAGAAAAAGCGACAGGGCCCGGCTACACCTTC. Residues: CASSQEKATGPGYTF.

The chain joins TRBV29-1 to TRBJ2-7, with a weak D call TRBD2 (6 bases). The germline CDR1 and CDR2 sequences are SQVTM and ANQGSEA. V was trimmed by 0 bases and J by 3 bases, leaving 9 bases between them. The CDR3 extends over 13 amino acids. The CDR3 DNA reads TGCAGCGTTGAAGACGGGAGAAGCTACGAGCAGTACTTC. This sequence encodes CSVEDGRSYEQYF.

The chain carries TRBV5-1 and TRBJ2-3; 7 nucleotides align to TRBD2. J gave up 2 bases and V 5 bases, and 5 bases lay outside the gene matches. The germline CDR1 and CDR2 sequences are SGHRS and YFSETQ. This CDR3 has 14 residues. DNA of the CDR3: TGCGCCAGCAGTCGGGGGGTTAACACAGATACGCAGTATTTT. The encoded protein is CASSRGVNTDTQYF.

This chain uses TRBV29-1 with TRBJ2-7, with 9 nucleotides matching TRBD2. V dropped 8 bases and J dropped 4; count of bases not matched to a gene: 9. This CDR3 is built from 13 residues. Germline CDR1 and CDR2: SQVTM and ANQGSEA. CDR3 nucleotide sequence: TGCAGCTCCGCTAGCGGGGAGCCGTACGAGCAGTACTTC. Translation: CSSASGEPYEQYF.

The rearrangement joins TRBV13 to TRBJ2-7; 8 nucleotides agree with TRBD1. The CDR3 has 14 residues. Losses at the gene ends were 0 bases for V and 2 bases for J; bases not matched to a gene: 0. CDR1 is PRHDT, CDR2 FYEKMQ, per germline (reference sequence). CDR3 in amino acids: CASSLGTGAYEQYF. Here the CDR3 DNA reads TGTGCCAGCAGCTTAGGGACAGGGGCCTACGAGCAGTACTTC. The whole variable domain, remainder taken from reference TRBV13 and TRBJ2-7, is AAGVIQSPRHLIKEKRETATLKCYPIPRHDTVYWYQQGPGQDPQFLISFYEKMQSDKGSIPDRFSAQQFSDYHSELNMSSLELGDSALYFCASSLGTGAYEQYFGPGTRLTVT.

The V call is TRBV11-2, the J call TRBJ2-1; 8 bases match TRBD1. Unmatched junction bases numbered 12, after V lost 4 bases and J lost 4 bases. The length of the CDR3 is 17 residues. Looked up from germline, CDR1 is SGHAT and CDR2 is FQNNGV. In nucleotides, the CDR3 is TGTGCCAGCAGCTCCTCGGGGGCCCAGGGGGCTTACAATGAGCAGTTCTTC. Its translation: CASSSSGAQGAYNEQFF.

Only one count was recorded for this clone. The V gene is TRBV5-1, the J gene TRBJ2-7, with 10 bases lining up with TRBD1. This CDR3 spans 14 amino acids. The trim removed 0 bases at V and 3 bases at J, leaving 0 bases unmatched. Germline CDR1 SGHRS, CDR2 YFSETQ. CDR3 DNA: TGCGCCAGCAGCTTGGGGACAGGGGGCTACGAGCAGTACTTC. It yields the protein CASSLGTGGYEQYF.

The chain joins TRBV9 to TRBJ2-1; 11 bases agree with TRBD2. There are 14 residues in the CDR3. In germline, CDR1 is SGDLS, CDR2 YYNGEE. V gave up 4 bases and J gave up 6 bases; unmatched junction bases: 3. CDR3 sequence reads: CASSYSGGANEQFF. The CDR3 DNA reads TGTGCCAGCAGCTATAGCGGGGGGGCCAATGAGCAGTTCTTC.

V is TRBV5-4 and J is TRBJ1-1; 8 nucleotides align to TRBD1. The V and J ends lost 5 bases and 3 bases, in that order; junction bases with no gene match: 9. The CDR3 has 15 amino acids. Per the germline V gene, CDR1 is SGHNT and CDR2 is YYREEE (reference sequence). The CDR3 sequence is CASRDPDRVDTEAFF. CDR3 DNA sequence: TGTGCCAGCAGGGATCCGGACAGGGTGGACACTGAAGCTTTCTTT. The full variable domain, in which reference TRBV5-4 and TRBJ1-1 provide the parts outside the CDR3, is ETGVTQSPTHLIKTRGQQVTLRCSSQSGHNTVSWYQQALGQGPQFIFQYYREEENGRGNFPPRFSGLQFPNYSSELNVNALELDDSALYLCASRDPDRVDTEAFFGQGTRLTVV.

The chain joins TRBV9 to TRBJ2-2; tentative D call: TRBD1 (6 bases). Germline V CDR1 and CDR2: SGDLS, YYNGEE. The CDR3 totals 15 residues. Trimming left V 3 bases short and J 4 bases short, with 13 bases between. The CDR3 region is CASSAGGHGTGELFF. CDR3 nucleotides: TGTGCCAGCAGCGCTGGGGGCCACGGCACCGGGGAGCTGTTTTTT.

The rearrangement links TRBV10-1 to TRBJ2-7; 7 nucleotides agree with TRBD1. Germline loops: CDR1 WNHNN, CDR2 SYGVQD (reference sequence). V trimming: 4 bases; J trimming: 1 base; junction bases outside the gene matches: 7. The CDR3 spans 15 residues. The CDR3 here is CASSVGTGASYEQYF. The CDR3 nucleotides are TGCGCCAGCAGTGTTGGAACAGGGGCATCCTACGAGCAGTACTTC.

This sequence joins TRBV6-1 and TRBJ1-1; tentative D call: TRBD1 (5 bases). Between the trimmed V and J ends, which lost 6 bases and 4 bases, there was a span of 12 bases. Germline-derived CDR1 and CDR2 are MNHNS and SASEGT. The CDR3 runs to 13 residues. The DNA of the CDR3 is TGTGCCAGCAGGCTGGGGGGGGGCACTGAAGCTTTCTTT. It yields the protein CASRLGGGTEAFF.

The chain links TRBV30 to TRBJ1-1; a weak D match, TRBD1 (5 bases). V was pared by 1 base and J by 3 bases, with 12 bases between. The V gene's germline CDR1 is GTSNPN and CDR2 SVGIG (reference sequence). The CDR3 has 14 amino acids. CDR3 sequence reads: CAWSGWGGDTEAFF. The CDR3 DNA reads as TGTGCCTGGAGTGGGTGGGGAGGGGACACTGAAGCTTTCTTT.

The chain's CDR3 is CAWSVDSIRGEQYF. The CDR3 DNA reads TGTGCCTGGAGTGTGGACTCCATCAGAGGGGAGCAGTACTTC. The chain employs TRBV30 and TRBJ2-7, with TRBD2 as a possible D gene (5 bases). The V gene's germline CDR1 is GTSNPN and CDR2 SVGIG (reference sequence). V was trimmed by 0 bases and J by 7 bases, leaving 16 bases between them. The CDR3 contains 14 residues.

The chain uses TRBV7-2 and TRBJ1-1; D uncertain. V lost 4 bases, J lost 2 bases, and 11 bases lay in between. Germline V lookup: CDR1 SGHTA, CDR2 FQGNSA. The CDR3 sequence is 14 residues long. The CDR3 DNA sequence: TGTGCCAGCAGCTCCGTAGGAGGTAACACTGAAGCTTTCTTT. Protein: CASSSVGGNTEAFF.

The chain links TRBV5-1 to TRBJ2-7, with 7 bases lining up with TRBD2. V was clipped by 3 bases and J by 3 bases; unmatched bases: 6. The CDR3 loop spans 14 amino acids. In germline, CDR1 is SGHRS, CDR2 YFSETQ. The CDR3 nucleotides are TGCGCCAGCAGCTCAAGCGGCGGGAGCTACGAGCAGTACTTC. Protein: CASSSSGGSYEQYF.